The rows below give T cell receptor beta chains drawn from one sample of a study of cytomegalovirus exposure and HLA in healthy donors. Using immunoSEQ multiplex PCR, the repertoire was profiled, and TCRdb retains in-frame clones only, with some absent. The data contain around 220,000 clones, more than 60% of them seen just once; the ten biggest clones take up around a sixth. Sample: PBMCs. These receptors all stem from a man in his forties in good health and CMV-seronegative. Each CDR3 is given with its conserved first and last residue. A D gene is named only where the DNA matches it firmly. Only part of the rows carry a size: once, few, many, or a class if the clone is expanded.

>TRBJ2-1|TRBV29-1|13|TRBD2|NA
CSVATAGGSEQFF
TGCAGCGTTGCCACGGCGGGGGGGTCTGAGCAGTTCTTC
>TRBJ1-5|TRBV15|15|NA|NA
CATSPPGGYNQPQHF
TGTGCCACCAGCCCACCGGGGGGGTACAATCAGCCCCAGCATTTT
>TRBJ1-2|TRBV7-9|13|NA|NA
CASSLAVDYGYTF
TGTGCCAGCAGCTTAGCGGTAGACTATGGCTACACCTTC
>TRBJ1-3|TRBV4-2|16|NA|NA
CASSLRPIASGNTIYF
TGTGCCAGCAGCCTTAGACCCATAGCCTCTGGAAACACCATATATTTT
>TRBJ2-7|TRBV5-1|14|NA|NA
CASSLLTISYEQYF
TGCGCCAGCAGCTTGCTGACTATTAGTTACGAGCAGTACTTC
>TRBJ2-2|TRBV4-2|15|NA|NA
CASSQEATGTGELFF
TGTGCCAGCAGCCAAGAAGCGACTGGGACCGGGGAGCTGTTTTTT
>TRBJ2-1|TRBV11-3|12|NA|few
CASSLTNNEQFF
TGTGCCAGCAGTCTCACAAACAATGAGCAGTTCTTC
>TRBJ2-7|TRBV18|14|NA|NA
CASSDSTTPREQYF
TGTGCCAGCTCTGACAGCACAACGCCCCGGGAGCAGTACTTC
>TRBJ2-1|TRBV18|16|TRBD2|NA
CASSLRTSGYYNEQFF
TGTGCCAGCTCACTTCGGACTAGCGGTTACTACAATGAGCAGTTCTTC
>TRBJ1-5|TRBV9|14|TRBD1|NA
CASSKTGTLQPQHF
TGTGCCAGCAGCAAGACAGGGACTCTTCAGCCCCAGCATTTT
>TRBJ1-1|TRBV7-8|15|NA|NA
CASSTGGGAYTEAFF
TGTGCCAGCAGCACAGGTGGGGGCGCTTACACTGAAGCTTTCTTT
>TRBJ2-1|TRBV5-4|14|TRBD2|few
CASSERGGLWEQFF
TGTGCCAGCAGCGAGCGGGGGGGCCTATGGGAGCAGTTCTTC
>TRBJ1-1|TRBV27|15|NA|NA
CASSSGQWNGAEAFF
TGTGCCAGCAGTTCCGGACAGTGGAACGGCGCTGAAGCTTTCTTT
>TRBJ2-7|TRBV28|13|NA|NA
CASSFQGPYEQYF
TGTGCCAGCAGTTTCCAGGGTCCCTACGAGCAGTACTTC
>TRBJ1-5|TRBV28|15|NA|NA
CASSLVRGSNQPQHF
TGTGCCAGCAGTTTGGTTAGGGGAAGCAATCAGCCCCAGCATTTT
>TRBJ2-1|TRBV29-1|15|NA|NA
CSVDERTRPNNEQFF
TGCAGCGTTGATGAGAGGACAAGGCCGAACAATGAGCAGTTCTTC
>TRBJ2-1|TRBV7-9|17|TRBD1|NA
CASSFYRDRGLYNEQFF
TGTGCCAGCAGCTTCTACCGGGACAGGGGGCTTTACAATGAGCAGTTCTTC
>TRBJ2-6|TRBV5-5|15|TRBD1|NA
CASSQTGNGANVLTF
TGTGCCAGCAGCCAGACAGGGAATGGGGCCAACGTCCTGACTTTC
>TRBJ2-7|TRBV7-2|15|TRBD2|NA
CASSPRLAGGTEQYF
TGTGCCAGCAGCCCGCGACTAGCGGGAGGGACCGAGCAGTACTTC
>TRBJ1-3|TRBV27|15|NA|NA
CASSPGGSAGNTIYF
TGTGCCAGCAGTCCGGGGGGGAGCGCTGGAAACACCATATATTTT
>TRBJ1-5|TRBV15|13|NA|NA
CATSRGYREPQHF
TGTGCCACCAGCAGAGGGTACAGGGAGCCCCAGCATTTT
>TRBJ1-1|TRBV5-5|12|NA|NA
CASSRAGGEAFF
TGTGCCAGCAGCCGGGCCGGGGGTGAAGCTTTCTTT
>TRBJ2-1|TRBV4-2|16|NA|NA
CASSQENGYLYNEQFF
TGTGCCAGCAGCCAAGAAAACGGGTATCTTTACAATGAGCAGTTCTTC
>TRBJ2-6|TRBV19|17|TRBD2|NA
CASKRLAGVSGANVLTF
TGTGCCAGTAAGAGGCTAGCGGGTGTATCTGGGGCCAACGTCCTGACTTTC
>TRBJ1-6|TRBV7-2|16|TRBD1|NA
CASSLRQGGMNSPLHF
TGTGCCAGCAGCTTACGTCAGGGGGGAATGAATTCACCCCTCCACTTT
>TRBJ1-3|TRBV27|15|TRBD1|NA
CASRSRGQSGNTIYF
TGTGCCAGCAGATCGAGGGGGCAATCTGGAAACACCATATATTTT
>TRBJ1-2|TRBV30|15|TRBD1|NA
CAWSPGTGGNYGYTF
TGTGCCTGGAGCCCCGGGACAGGGGGCAACTATGGCTACACCTTC
>TRBJ2-1|TRBV28|15|TRBD1|NA
CASRQPGQGAKEQFF
TGTGCCAGCAGGCAACCGGGACAGGGAGCAAAGGAGCAGTTCTTC
>TRBJ2-3|TRBV9|17|NA|NA
CASSVEGGVGGTDTQYF
TGTGCCAGCAGCGTAGAGGGCGGGGTCGGTGGCACAGATACGCAGTATTTT
>TRBJ2-3|TRBV5-4|16|TRBD2|NA
CASSLALRGSTDTQYF
TGTGCCAGCAGCTTGGCCCTGCGGGGGAGCACAGATACGCAGTATTTT
>TRBJ1-5|TRBV7-8|16|TRBD1|NA
CASSFDRDRRDQPQHF
TGTGCCAGCAGCTTCGACCGGGACAGAAGAGATCAGCCCCAGCATTTT
>TRBJ2-3|TRBV5-1|14|TRBD2|NA
CASHPGGGTDTQYF
TGCGCCAGCCACCCCGGGGGGGGCACAGATACGCAGTATTTT
>TRBJ1-5|TRBV6-1|14|NA|NA
CASNPTGSNQPQHF
TGTGCCAGCAACCCGACAGGTAGCAATCAGCCCCAGCATTTT
>TRBJ2-7|TRBV11-2|17|TRBD2|NA
CASSFSSTSGLSYEQYF
TGTGCCAGCAGCTTTTCCTCGACTAGCGGCCTCTCCTACGAGCAGTACTTC
>TRBJ1-2|TRBV5-6|14|NA|NA
CASSSGTVVYGYTF
TGTGCCAGCAGCAGCGGGACGGTAGTCTATGGCTACACCTTC
>TRBJ1-4|TRBV5-1|14|NA|NA
CASSRGETNEKLFF
TGCGCCAGCAGCCGGGGGGAAACTAATGAAAAACTGTTTTTT
>TRBJ2-5|TRBV7-2|14|TRBD2|NA
CASTRGGGEETQYF
TGTGCCAGCACGAGAGGCGGGGGGGAAGAGACCCAGTACTTC
>TRBJ1-6|TRBV6-5|14|NA|NA
CASKRPRQNSPLHF
TGTGCCAGCAAGCGACCACGACAGAATTCACCCCTCCACTTT
>TRBJ1-2|TRBV5-1|14|TRBD1|NA
CASSPTDRVGGYTF
TGCGCCAGCAGCCCGACAGACAGGGTAGGAGGCTACACCTTC
>TRBJ2-3|TRBV30|11|NA|NA
CAVSYTDTQYF
TGTGCTGTGAGTTACACAGATACGCAGTATTTT
>TRBJ1-4|TRBV6-5|16|TRBD1|NA
CASSYTYRGKNEKLFF
TGTGCCAGCAGTTACACTTACAGGGGGAAAAATGAAAAACTGTTTTTT
>TRBJ2-7|TRBV5-1|11|NA|NA
CASSADYEQYF
TGCGCCAGCAGCGCCGACTACGAGCAGTACTTC
>TRBJ2-5|TRBV5-1|16|TRBD2|NA
CASSYGGLAGGETQYF
TGCGCCAGCAGCTACGGCGGACTAGCGGGGGGGGAGACCCAGTACTTC
>TRBJ1-1|TRBV2|16|NA|NA
CASSAAGVRATTEAFF
TGTGCCAGCAGTGCCGCAGGGGTCCGGGCTACTACTGAAGCTTTCTTT
>TRBJ1-2|TRBV28|14|NA|NA
CASSPGGLNYGYTF
TGTGCCAGCAGTCCCGGGGGGCTGAACTATGGCTACACCTTC
>TRBJ2-6|TRBV19|17|NA|NA
CASSMGHASSGANVLTF
TGTGCCAGTAGTATGGGACATGCCTCCTCTGGGGCCAACGTCCTGACTTTC
>TRBJ2-1|TRBV12-5|12|TRBD1|few
CASGFDRGEQFF
TGTGCTAGTGGTTTTGACAGGGGAGAGCAGTTCTTC
>TRBJ1-1|TRBV6-5|15|TRBD1|NA
CASSKTGTTNTEAFF
TGTGCCAGCAGTAAGACAGGGACAACGAACACTGAAGCTTTCTTT
>TRBJ2-7|TRBV6-1|13|NA|NA
CASKSRGSQGQYF
TGTGCCAGCAAAAGCAGGGGATCCCAGGGGCAGTACTTC
>TRBJ2-5|TRBV11-3|13|NA|NA
CASSSDRGETQYF
TGTGCCAGCAGCTCAGATAGGGGAGAGACCCAGTACTTC
>TRBJ2-5|TRBV15|13|NA|NA
CATSRDLQETQYF
TGTGCCACCAGCAGAGATCTTCAAGAGACCCAGTACTTC
>TRBJ2-1|TRBV5-6|15|TRBD1|NA
CASSSGQGILNEQFF
TGTGCCAGCAGCTCGGGACAGGGGATTCTCAATGAGCAGTTCTTC
>TRBJ2-2|TRBV28|15|TRBD1|NA
CASIPGDRETGELFF
TGTGCCAGCATCCCCGGGGACAGGGAGACCGGGGAGCTGTTTTTT
>TRBJ1-4|TRBV18|15|TRBD1|once
CASSPSSRGNEKLFF
TGTGCCAGCTCACCGAGTAGCAGGGGGAATGAAAAACTGTTTTTT